These 7 T cell receptor beta chains share one sample of origin, sequenced in a study of blood T cell repertoires in COVID-19. Method: immunoSEQ multiplex PCR; TCRdb's copy keeps in-frame clones and lacks some. This table has 140,000 or so clones, more than 75% appearing once. Specimen: peripheral blood. These receptor sequences come from a human donor in a cohort sampled during active COVID-19.

This clone was recorded once. This sequence joins TRBV7-8 and TRBJ2-5; D might be TRBD2 (6 bases). Germline V gene data show CDR1 as SGHVS and CDR2 as FQNEAQ. The CDR3 spans 16 residues. The V end was cut by 5 bases, the J end by 3 bases, with 19 bases between. CDR3 residues: CASSPGVRRGEETQYF. The DNA of the CDR3 is TGTGCCAGCAGCCCTGGGGTACGGCGGGGAGAAGAGACCCAGTACTTC.

The chain is built from TRBV7-9 and TRBJ1-1; 10 nucleotides match TRBD1. Germline loops: CDR1 SEHNR, CDR2 FQNEAQ (reference sequence). CDR3 length: 15 amino acids. The J segment lost 5 bases and the V segment lost 4 bases, leaving 7 bases of the junction unmatched. The CDR3 reads CASSSTGTGVTEAFF. CDR3 coding DNA: TGTGCCAGCAGCTCTACCGGGACAGGGGTAACTGAAGCTTTCTTT.

The V and J genes are TRBV4-2 and TRBJ2-7; 7 nucleotides agree with TRBD1. The CDR3 is made up of 17 amino acids. The germline gives CDR1 LGHNA, CDR2 YNFKEQ. J lost 0 bases, V lost 1 base, and 9 bases had no gene match. The DNA of the CDR3 is TGTGCCAGCAGCCAAGTGGGCGGACAGGCCGTCTCCTACGAGCAGTACTTC. This translates into CASSQVGGQAVSYEQYF.

The chain is built from TRBV7-3 and TRBJ2-1; 10 positions match TRBD1. The CDR3 runs to 17 residues. The junction had 8 bases not matched to a gene; V was cut back by 1 base and J by 5 bases. Per the germline V gene, CDR1 is SGHTA and CDR2 is FQGTGA. CDR3 amino acids: CASSLMFGTGEHNEQFF. The CDR3 DNA follows: TGTGCCAGCAGCTTAATGTTTGGGACAGGGGAACACAATGAGCAGTTCTTC.

The rearrangement links TRBV5-1 to TRBJ1-2, with D possibly matching TRBD1 (6 bases). This CDR3 spans 13 amino acids. The V end lost 0 bases, the J end lost 7 bases, and 10 bases lay between the germline ends. CDR1 and CDR2 from the germline V gene are SGHRS and YFSETQ. The chain's CDR3 is CASSLVLGAGYTF. In nucleotides, the CDR3 is TGCGCCAGCAGCTTGGTGCTGGGGGCTGGCTACACCTTC.

This chain connects TRBV3-1 (or the pseudogene TRBV3-2) to TRBJ2-7; TRBD2 matches 8 bases. Germline assignment: CDR1 LGHDT and CDR2 YNNKEL (reference sequence). V lost 4 bases, J lost 0 bases, and 5 bases stayed unmatched. CDR3 size: 15 residues. CDR3 nucleotides: TGTGCCAGCAGCCGATTAGCGGGGAGCTCCTACGAGCAGTACTTC. Encoded protein: CASSRLAGSSYEQYF.

The genes are TRBV3-1 (or the pseudogene TRBV3-2) and TRBJ2-1; D may be TRBD2 (6 bases). The V gene lost 4 bases and the J gene lost 7 bases, with 17 bases spanning the gap. Germline lookup yields CDR1 LGHDT and CDR2 YNNKEL (reference sequence). The CDR3 runs to 15 residues. The CDR3 DNA reads TGTGCCAGCAGCCCTCCGGGAGCCAGAGTAAATGAGCAGTTCTTC. It is translated as CASSPPGARVNEQFF.